This T cell receptor beta chain was captured in a study of OX40 agonist ivuxolimab in advanced cancers. Looking at the study overall: One hepatocellular carcinoma and a couple of cutaneous melanoma patients partially responded.

Blood sampling was done at baseline, cycle 4 day 1, and cycle 7 day 1. This CDR3 region has 13 residues. Germline V lookup: CDR1 MNHEY, CDR2 SMNVEV (reference sequence). V was pared by 5 bases and J by 1 base, with 9 bases between. On this clone itself: Its target is not known.

The method was immunoSEQ multiplex PCR; TCRdb's version includes in-frame clones alone and lacks a portion of them. Among fewer than 50,000 clones, around nine tenths were seen once, and the ten largest hold 10%. Study observations and caveats: CD8+ T cells were the subset that, on average, had more expanded clones than CD4+. Blood T cells, both CD4+ and CD8+, expanded clonally by week 6 at 0.1 to 3.0 mg/kg.

The chain carries TRBV27 and TRBJ2-7; weak D call: TRBD2 (6 bases). The material was CD4+ or CD8+ T cells sorted from blood, obtained in a trial of the OX40 agonist ivuxolimab. This clonotype was obtained from an adult with an advanced solid tumor such as melanoma, head and neck, liver or kidney cancer. The CDR3 region has the DNA TGTGCCAGCAGTATAGGGAGGTCCTACGAGCAGTACTTC. Amino acid sequence: CASSIGRSYEQYF.